This T cell receptor beta chain was captured by sequencing in a study of CD8 T cells in ankylosing spondylitis. This CDR3 is 17 amino acids long. Per germline, CDR1 LGHDT and CDR2 YNNKEL (reference sequence). V was pared by 1 base and J by 0 bases, with 13 bases between. Quantitative barcoded 5'-RACE was used to prepare TCR beta libraries. TCRdb analysed the 5' RACE reads with MiXCR anew, one entry per CDR3 protein. The sample contains around 490,000 distinct CDR3 sequences, about 5% of which appear only once. On this clonotype itself: Its cognate antigen is unknown.

Overall study findings and caveats: Ankylosing spondylitis blood appeared to be characterized by a TCR beta motif of eight highly homologous variants. Several of the motif variants were reported before in synovial fluid and blood from reactive arthritis. A CD8+ phenotype characterized the disease-linked clones, which were relatively rare in peripheral blood.

Sequenced material: blood, either unsorted or a sorted T cell fraction (not recorded which). The TCR originated in a male donor with ankylosing spondylitis. The chain combines TRBV3-1 with TRBJ1-3; D uncertain. Here the CDR3 reads CASSQVSFTTSGNTIYF. The DNA of the CDR3 is TGTGCCAGCAGCCAAGTATCGTTCACTACCTCTGGAAACACCATATATTTT.